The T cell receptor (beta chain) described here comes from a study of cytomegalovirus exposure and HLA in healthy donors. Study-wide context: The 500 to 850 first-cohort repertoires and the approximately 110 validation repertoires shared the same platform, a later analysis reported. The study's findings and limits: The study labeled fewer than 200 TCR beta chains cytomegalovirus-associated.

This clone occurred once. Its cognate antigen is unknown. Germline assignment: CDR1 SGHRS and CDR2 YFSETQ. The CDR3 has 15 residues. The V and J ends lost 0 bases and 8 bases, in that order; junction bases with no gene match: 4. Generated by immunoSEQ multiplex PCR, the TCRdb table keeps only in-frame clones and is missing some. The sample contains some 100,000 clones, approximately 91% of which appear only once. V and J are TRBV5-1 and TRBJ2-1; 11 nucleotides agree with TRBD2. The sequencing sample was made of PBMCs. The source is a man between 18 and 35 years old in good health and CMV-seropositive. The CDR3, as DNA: TGCGCCAGCAGCTTGGAACTAGCGGGGGCCGATGAGCAGTTCTTC. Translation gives CASSLELAGADEQFF.